The 10 T cell receptor beta chains below were found in one sample sequenced in a study of cytomegalovirus exposure and HLA in healthy donors. The PCR made use of 60 Vbeta and 13 Jbeta primers. This table comes from immunoSEQ multiplex PCR, and its TCRdb copy is limited to in-frame clones, with some not included. The table includes around 140,000 clones, 60% to 85% detected once. Sequencing was carried out using PBMCs. These TCRs come from a female donor in good health and CMV-seropositive.

This chain uses TRBV7-9 with TRBJ2-5, with TRBD1 matching over 9 bases. Germline values: CDR1 SEHNR, CDR2 FQNEAQ (reference sequence). V dropped 5 bases and J dropped 5; count of bases not matched to a gene: 6. CDR3 length equals 14 residues. For the CDR3, the DNA is TGTGCCAGCAGCCCAACAGGGGGCCGGGAGACCCAGTACTTC. Its translation: CASSPTGGRETQYF.

J is TRBJ2-3 and V is TRBV10-1, with D hard to call. CDR1 WNHNN and CDR2 SYGVQD come from the germline V gene (reference sequence). This CDR3 comprises 13 residues. The V end lost 4 bases, the J end lost 2 bases, and 7 bases lay between the germline ends. Here the CDR3 reads CASSATLTDTQYF. The DNA for the CDR3 is TGCGCCAGCAGTGCTACCCTCACAGATACGCAGTATTTT.

The chain couples TRBV5-1 to TRBJ2-7, with TRBD2 matching over 10 bases. Germline CDR1 SGHRS, CDR2 YFSETQ. The CDR3 has 17 amino acids. Trimming at V came to 4 bases and at J to 0 bases, leaving 10 bases not matched to a gene. The DNA for the CDR3 is TGCGCCAGCAGCGCCCCCGGGTCTAGCGGGAGCTCCTACGAGCAGTACTTC. Translating gives CASSAPGSSGSSYEQYF.

V and J are TRBV6-4 and TRBJ2-3; D may be TRBD1 (5 bases). The CDR3 is made up of 15 amino acids. Looked up from germline, CDR1 is MRHNA and CDR2 is SNTAGT. Trimming stripped 2 bases from V and 2 bases from J, with 11 bases between. CDR3 DNA: TGTGCCAGCAGTGACCGGGCAGGGAACACAGATACGCAGTATTTT. As protein: CASSDRAGNTDTQYF.

The chain uses TRBV7-9 and TRBJ2-3; TRBD1 might be the D (6 bases). Looked up from germline, CDR1 is SEHNR and CDR2 is FQNEAQ (reference sequence). Trimming cost V 5 bases and J 4 bases, with 16 bases left between them. CDR3 length: 15 residues. CDR3 region: CASSPRRGFADTQYF. CDR3 DNA sequence: TGTGCCAGCAGCCCACGAAGGGGGTTTGCAGATACGCAGTATTTT.

A single count supports this clone. The chain joins TRBV30 to TRBJ2-7, with a weak D call TRBD2 (5 bases). Germline lookup yields CDR1 GTSNPN and CDR2 SVGIG (reference sequence). V lost 0 bases to trimming and J lost 3 bases, with 6 bases between them. The CDR3 contains 12 residues. The DNA of the CDR3 is TGTGCCTGGAGTGTAGCGGACTACGAGCAGTACTTC. This encodes CAWSVADYEQYF.

J is TRBJ2-3 and V is TRBV18, with 7 bases aligning to TRBD1. Trimming cost V 0 bases and J 3 bases; bases outside gene matches: 9. There are 17 residues in the CDR3. Looked up from germline, CDR1 is KGHSH and CDR2 is LQKENI. This chain's CDR3 is CASSPPNRGPGTDTQYF. DNA for the CDR3: TGTGCCAGCTCACCACCAAATAGGGGGCCGGGAACAGATACGCAGTATTTT.

The J gene is TRBJ2-5, the V gene TRBV5-5; unclear D gene. Trimming took off 5 bases at V and 4 bases at J, with 21 bases between the two ends. The CDR3 has 16 amino acids. Germline assignment: CDR1 SGHKS and CDR2 YYEKEE (reference sequence). This chain's CDR3 is CASRLRDAAPRETQYF. In DNA, the CDR3 is TGTGCCAGCAGACTCAGAGACGCGGCTCCAAGAGAGACCCAGTACTTC.

V and J are TRBV5-4 and TRBJ1-2, with D tentatively TRBD1 (6 bases). This CDR3 is built from 17 residues. Germline values: CDR1 SGHNT, CDR2 YYREEE (reference sequence). Trimming cost V 1 base and J 2 bases, with 18 bases left between them. The CDR3 reads CASSLSQGVLSNYGYTF. The CDR3 DNA reads as TGTGCCAGCAGCTTGTCACAGGGAGTTTTGTCCAACTATGGCTACACCTTC.

This clone has only one observation. The chain recombines TRBV5-4 with TRBJ2-7, with 7 bases that match TRBD1. Trimming at V came to 6 bases and at J to 2 bases, leaving 8 bases not matched to a gene. The CDR3 is made up of 14 amino acids. CDR1 is SGHNT, CDR2 YYREEE, per germline (reference sequence). CDR3 in DNA: TGTGCCAGCACCATGGACAGGAGAACCTACGAGCAGTACTTC. Amino acid sequence: CASTMDRRTYEQYF.